The 22 T cell receptor beta chains below were found in one sample sequenced in a study of T cells in localized non-small cell lung cancer. Clones were read by immunoSEQ multiplex PCR, and TCRdb kept only the in-frame ones, dropping some. The profile shows 35,000 or so clones, roughly 90% of them singletons. Sequenced here: peripheral blood, sampled before any cancer treatment. The receptor source for this set is a man aged 40-75 years with stage I lung adenocarcinoma.

The chain is built from TRBV7-9 and TRBJ1-1; D possibly corresponds to TRBD1 (6 bases). CDR1 SEHNR and CDR2 FQNEAQ come from the germline V gene (reference sequence). Trimming removed 5 bases at V and 4 bases at J, with 20 bases between. This CDR3 spans 16 amino acids. The CDR3: CASSPQATGRFTEAFF. The CDR3 DNA sequence: TGTGCCAGCAGCCCCCAGGCCACAGGGAGGTTCACTGAAGCTTTCTTT.

This clone came up once. The genes are TRBV19 and TRBJ2-2; TRBD1 is a possible D gene (6 bases). This CDR3 contains 15 residues. Germline V gene lookup returns CDR1 LNHDA and CDR2 SQIVND (reference sequence). The ends were cut back, 0 bases at V and 4 bases at J, with 9 bases in the middle. This CDR3 reads CASSIEQGSTGELFF. The CDR3, as DNA: TGTGCCAGTAGTATAGAACAGGGTAGCACCGGGGAGCTGTTTTTT.

This chain uses TRBV19 with TRBJ1-3; no clear D. Germline V CDR1 and CDR2: LNHDA, SQIVND (reference sequence). The CDR3 has 14 amino acids. V was cut by 9 bases and J by 0 bases, with 12 bases left in between. The CDR3 DNA reads TGTGCCAGCCAAACTGATCACTCTGGAAACACCATATATTTT. Translating gives CASQTDHSGNTIYF.

As DNA, the CDR3 is TGTGCCAGCAGCGTAGCCCCGGGAGCGGGCTATGGCTACACCTTC. It translates to CASSVAPGAGYGYTF. This sequence joins TRBV9 and TRBJ1-2; D is uncertain. The CDR3 has 15 amino acids. Trimming stripped 0 bases from V and 4 bases from J, with 13 bases between. CDR1 and CDR2 from the germline V gene are SGDLS and YYNGEE.

This clone was counted a few times. The CDR3 spells CASSPPGSNTEAFF. For the CDR3, the DNA is TGTGCCAGCTCACCCCCAGGGTCGAACACTGAAGCTTTCTTT. This rearrangement joins TRBV18 to TRBJ1-1, with D possibly TRBD1 on 5 matching bases. This CDR3 contains 14 residues. From germline, CDR1 is KGHSH and CDR2 LQKENI. V was shortened by 3 bases and J by 1 base, with 9 bases between the two germline ends.

The chain couples TRBV10-3 to TRBJ1-6; weak D call: TRBD1 (5 bases). The germline CDR1 and CDR2 sequences are ENHRY and SYGVKD. The CDR3 is 14 amino acids. V lost 11 bases, J lost 8 bases, and 19 bases lay in between. The CDR3 is CASRSGTGDSPLHF. CDR3 DNA: TGTGCCTCTAGGTCCGGGACGGGGGATTCACCCCTCCACTTT.

The J gene is TRBJ2-7, the V gene TRBV11-2; D could derive from TRBD1 or TRBD2 (5 bases each). Looked up from germline, CDR1 is SGHAT and CDR2 is FQNNGV. The CDR3 sequence is 16 residues long. Trimming took off 0 bases at V and 0 bases at J, with 12 bases between the two ends. CDR3 sequence: CASSLDRAGSSYEQYF. The CDR3 DNA reads TGTGCCAGCAGCTTAGATCGGGCAGGGAGCTCCTACGAGCAGTACTTC.

The chain couples TRBV10-1 to TRBJ1-1; 10 bases fit TRBD1. V lost 0 bases to trimming and J lost 5 bases; unmatched junction nucleotides: 6. The CDR3 length is 16 residues. From germline, CDR1 is WNHNN and CDR2 SYGVQD (reference sequence). The CDR3: CASSESGTGDRTEAFF. The DNA of the CDR3 is TGCGCCAGCAGTGAGTCGGGGACAGGGGATCGGACTGAAGCTTTCTTT.

The chain recombines TRBV10-3 with TRBJ2-7; 12 bases fit TRBD1. The V and J ends lost 6 bases and 7 bases, in that order; junction bases with no gene match: 7. CDR1 and CDR2 from the germline V gene are ENHRY and SYGVKD. The CDR3 extends over 14 amino acids. CDR3 in amino acids: CAIRQGQGAGEQYF. The CDR3, as DNA: TGTGCCATCAGACAGGGACAGGGGGCCGGGGAGCAGTACTTC.

The chain uses TRBV6-5 and TRBJ2-7, with TRBD2 as a possible D gene (6 bases). Trimming left V 4 bases short and J 0 bases short, with 16 bases between. CDR3 length: 16 residues. Germline loops: CDR1 MNHEY, CDR2 SVGAGI. CDR3 region: CASSFPRRADSYEQYF. The CDR3 nucleotides read TGTGCCAGCAGTTTCCCTCGGAGGGCCGACTCCTACGAGCAGTACTTC.

J is TRBJ2-2 and V is TRBV5-4, with D possibly TRBD2 on 6 matching bases. CDR1 SGHNT and CDR2 YYREEE come from the germline V gene (reference sequence). The CDR3 runs 12 residues. Trimming left V 6 bases short and J 6 bases short, with 9 bases between. The chain's CDR3 is CASNRRAGELFF. CDR3 nucleotide sequence: TGTGCCAGCAACAGGAGGGCCGGGGAGCTGTTTTTT.

The chain carries TRBV6-5 and TRBJ1-2, with a weak D call TRBD1 (6 bases). The CDR3 covers 13 residues. V lost 4 bases and J 7 bases, leaving 13 bases between the germline ends. The germline gives CDR1 MNHEY, CDR2 SVGAGI. CDR3 in DNA: TGTGCCAGCAGTTTTTACAGGGTTTCTGGCTACACCTTC. It codes for CASSFYRVSGYTF.

The chain uses TRBV25-1 and TRBJ2-3; possibly TRBD2 for D (5 bases). The CDR3 covers 16 residues. Looked up from germline, CDR1 is MGHDK and CDR2 is SYGVNS. With 1 base removed from V and 4 bases from J, the gap between germline ends came to 15 bases. The CDR3 region has the DNA TGTGCCAGCAGTGAATGGCCACAAGGACTTTCAGATACGCAGTATTTT. Amino acid sequence: CASSEWPQGLSDTQYF.

The chain combines TRBV5-5 with TRBJ1-2; the D gene is possibly TRBD1 (5 bases). Trimming cost V 2 bases and J 0 bases, with 11 bases left between them. From germline, CDR1 is SGHKS and CDR2 YYEKEE (reference sequence). The CDR3 loop spans 15 amino acids. The CDR3 reads CASSFEGAANYGYTF. CDR3 bases: TGTGCCAGCAGCTTTGAAGGGGCCGCTAACTATGGCTACACCTTC.

The V and J genes are TRBV9 and TRBJ2-1; 9 bases match TRBD2. Germline CDR1 and CDR2: SGDLS and YYNGEE. The CDR3 runs 14 residues. The J segment lost 10 bases and the V segment lost 1 base, leaving 6 bases of the junction unmatched. Here the CDR3 reads CASSVTRLADEQFF. For the CDR3, the DNA is TGTGCCAGCAGCGTAACTAGACTAGCGGACGAGCAGTTCTTC.

The chain employs TRBV5-1 and TRBJ1-1, with 7 bases aligning to TRBD1. The CDR3 loop spans 16 amino acids. V lost 0 bases to trimming and J lost 1 base; unmatched junction nucleotides: 6. Germline CDR1 SGHRS, CDR2 YFSETQ. For the CDR3, the DNA is TGCGCCAGCAGCTTGGCAGGGGGAACATCGAACACTGAAGCTTTCTTT. This encodes CASSLAGGTSNTEAFF.

The chain links TRBV18 to TRBJ1-3; weak D call: TRBD1 (5 bases). This CDR3 is 15 amino acids long. Germline CDR1 KGHSH, CDR2 LQKENI. V lost 3 bases, J lost 0 bases, and 9 bases lay in between. CDR3 in amino acids: CASSPRGVSGNTIYF. The CDR3 region has the DNA TGTGCCAGCTCACCGAGGGGCGTCTCTGGAAACACCATATATTTT.

This clone was detected once. V gene TRBV9 combines with J gene TRBJ2-7; perhaps TRBD1 as D (6 bases). Trimming removed 3 bases at V and 7 bases at J, with 17 bases between. From germline, CDR1 is SGDLS and CDR2 YYNGEE. The CDR3 has 14 residues. The CDR3 DNA is TGTGCCAGCAGCGGTACAGGGCTGGGGAGAGAGCAGTACTTC. This translates into CASSGTGLGREQYF.

This rearrangement joins TRBV6-1 to TRBJ1-6, with 7 bases identical to TRBD1. V shed 6 bases, J shed 13 bases, and the junction held 6 bases outside the gene matches. Germline assignment: CDR1 MNHNS and CDR2 SASEGT. The CDR3 is 12 amino acids. This chain's CDR3 is CASSVQGGPLHF. DNA for the CDR3: TGTGCCAGCAGCGTTCAGGGGGGCCCCCTCCACTTT.

The chain couples TRBV5-5 to TRBJ2-2; TRBD2 matches 7 bases. This CDR3 region has 16 residues. Germline CDR1 is SGHKS and CDR2 is YYEKEE (reference sequence). V dropped 8 bases and J dropped 4; count of bases not matched to a gene: 14. Here the CDR3 reads CASSALAATTTGELFF. In DNA, the CDR3 is TGTGCCAGTTCGGCGCTAGCGGCTACCACCACCGGGGAGCTGTTTTTT.

V is TRBV29-1 and J is TRBJ2-7; TRBD1 agrees at 10 bases. Trimming at V came to 4 bases and at J to 3 bases, leaving 3 bases not matched to a gene. Looked up from germline, CDR1 is SQVTM and CDR2 is ANQGSEA. The CDR3 has 13 residues. As DNA, the CDR3 is TGCAGCGTTGGAAGGGACAGGGGCTACGAGCAGTACTTC. It encodes CSVGRDRGYEQYF.

J is TRBJ2-7 and V is TRBV11-2; 12 nucleotides agree with TRBD2. V was pared by 5 bases and J by 5 bases, with 16 bases of the junction left unmatched. CDR3 length: 18 amino acids. The germline CDR1 and CDR2 sequences are SGHAT and FQNNGV. CDR3 nucleotide sequence: TGTGCCAGCAGCCGACTCGGACTAGCGGGGCCCCCCCTCGACGAGCAGTACTTC. This gives the protein CASSRLGLAGPPLDEQYF.